These T cell receptor beta chains were read from a single sample in a study of cytomegalovirus exposure and HLA in healthy donors. Using immunoSEQ multiplex PCR, the repertoire was profiled, and TCRdb retains in-frame clones only, with some absent. The sample holds about 120,000 clones, 89% seen once. Source material: PBMCs. The receptors come from a young woman in good health and CMV-seronegative. The CDR3 runs from the conserved cysteine through the conserved F or W. The order of the fields is V gene, D gene, clone size, J gene, CDR3 protein, CDR3 DNA. A D gene is named only where the DNA matches it firmly. Clone size is not always given. Where it is, it says once, few, many or a class for expanded clones.

>TRBV27|.|.|TRBJ1-1
CASSFSGNTEAFF
TGTGCCAGCAGTTTCTCAGGGAACACTGAAGCTTTCTTT
>TRBV29-1|.|.|TRBJ2-7
CSVEFRTKYREQYF
TGCAGCGTTGAATTTAGGACGAAATACAGGGAGCAGTACTTC
>TRBV2|TRBD1|.|TRBJ1-2
CATRDRDYGYTF
TGTGCCACTCGAGACAGGGACTATGGCTACACCTTC
>TRBV12-5|.|.|TRBJ1-4
CASGLVQFRGENNEKLFF
TGTGCTAGTGGTTTGGTACAGTTTAGGGGTGAGAATAATGAAAAACTGTTTTTT
>TRBV7-9|.|.|TRBJ2-1
CASSLYRQGNEQFF
TGTGCCAGCAGCTTATACAGGCAAGGGAATGAGCAGTTCTTC
>TRBV6-5|.|.|TRBJ2-3
CASSPREIADTQYF
TGTGCCAGCAGCCCCCGGGAGATCGCAGATACGCAGTATTTT
>TRBV27|TRBD2|.|TRBJ2-1
CASKGLAGPSYNEQFF
TGTGCCAGCAAAGGACTAGCGGGGCCCTCCTACAATGAGCAGTTCTTC
>TRBV19|TRBD2|.|TRBJ2-1
CASSGPPRSGRGNEQFF
TGTGCCAGTAGTGGCCCCCCCCGAAGCGGGAGAGGGAATGAGCAGTTCTTC
>TRBV5-1|.|.|TRBJ2-3
CASSLVSTAATQYF
TGCGCCAGCAGCTTGGTTTCTACAGCGGCTACGCAGTATTTT
>TRBV7-2|.|once|TRBJ1-2
CASSLTGGDAYGYTF
TGTGCCAGCAGCCTCACAGGAGGGGATGCCTATGGCTACACCTTC
>TRBV19|.|once|TRBJ1-4
CASFKGGRNEKLFF
TGTGCCAGTTTTAAGGGGGGGCGGAATGAAAAACTGTTTTTT
>TRBV11-3|.|few|TRBJ2-7
CASSLDLPGTHEQYF
TGTGCCAGCAGCTTAGATTTGCCAGGTACCCACGAGCAGTACTTC
>TRBV2|.|.|TRBJ1-1
CASRSTPGGKDTEAFF
TGTGCCAGCAGATCCACCCCGGGGGGCAAGGACACTGAAGCTTTCTTT
>TRBV14|.|.|TRBJ2-7
CASSLTSSIYEQYF
TGTGCCAGCAGCCTCACTAGCTCAATCTACGAGCAGTACTTC
>TRBV18|.|once|TRBJ1-1
CASSPLKNTEAFF
TGTGCCAGCTCACCACTTAAGAACACTGAAGCTTTCTTT
>TRBV5-5|.|.|TRBJ1-1
CASSLGEGLVAAFF
TGTGCCAGCAGCTTGGGTGAGGGTCTGGTGGCAGCTTTCTTT
>TRBV5-4|.|.|TRBJ2-5
CASSLARQGKETQYF
TGTGCCAGCAGCTTGGCCCGGCAGGGGAAGGAGACCCAGTACTTC
>TRBV30|.|.|TRBJ1-2
CAWSVAGNYGYTF
TGTGCCTGGAGTGTAGCAGGGAACTATGGCTACACCTTC
>TRBV28|TRBD2|once|TRBJ2-1
CASGLAHDEQFF
TGTGCCAGCGGACTAGCGCACGATGAGCAGTTCTTC
>TRBV6-6|.|.|TRBJ1-5
CASTLEGNQPQHF
TGTGCCAGCACCCTAGAGGGTAATCAGCCCCAGCATTTT
>TRBV11-2|TRBD2|.|TRBJ2-2
CASSLGTSGGAELFF
TGTGCCAGCAGCCTAGGGACTAGCGGGGGAGCGGAGCTGTTTTTT
>TRBV15|.|.|TRBJ2-1
CATSGVSGYNEQFF
TGTGCCACCAGCGGGGTTAGCGGATACAATGAGCAGTTCTTC
>TRBV18|.|.|TRBJ2-4
CASSLSEGLKNIQYF
TGTGCCAGCTCACTCTCGGAGGGACTTAAAAACATTCAGTACTTC
>TRBV7-9|.|.|TRBJ2-7
CASSLGAYYEQYF
TGTGCCAGCAGCTTAGGAGCGTACTACGAGCAGTACTTC
>TRBV7-9|TRBD1|few|TRBJ2-7
CASSSPGTGDWEQYF
TGTGCCAGCAGCAGTCCCGGGACAGGGGACTGGGAGCAGTACTTC
>TRBV10-3|TRBD1|.|TRBJ2-7
CAINGVGTGLYEQYF
TGTGCCATCAATGGAGTGGGGACAGGGCTCTACGAGCAGTACTTC
>TRBV7-9|TRBD1|.|TRBJ2-3
CASSLEFRDRGWDTQYF
TGTGCCAGCAGCTTAGAGTTTCGGGACAGGGGTTGGGATACGCAGTATTTT
>TRBV10-1|TRBD1|.|TRBJ2-7
CALNPGGQGDYEQYF
TGCGCCCTGAACCCGGGGGGACAGGGAGACTACGAGCAGTACTTC
>TRBV5-1|TRBD1|few|TRBJ2-7
CASSLEPELTGNYEQYF
TGCGCCAGCAGCTTGGAACCTGAGCTGACAGGGAACTACGAGCAGTACTTC
>TRBV6-1|.|.|TRBJ2-3
CASSHGVSTDTQYF
TGTGCCAGCAGTCACGGAGTCAGCACAGATACGCAGTATTTT
>TRBV6-1|.|.|TRBJ1-1
CASNEQGVYTEAFF
TGTGCCAGCAACGAACAGGGTGTATACACTGAAGCTTTCTTT
>TRBV7-8|.|once|TRBJ1-3
CASSRDRLGNTIYF
TGTGCCAGCAGCCGAGACAGGTTGGGAAACACCATATATTTT
>TRBV7-9|.|.|TRBJ1-2
CASSFPYGGYGYTF
TGTGCCAGCAGCTTTCCCTACGGGGGCTATGGCTACACCTTC
>TRBV4-1|.|.|TRBJ2-5
CASSQELAQETQYF
TGCGCCAGCAGCCAAGAACTAGCCCAAGAGACCCAGTACTTC
>TRBV5-6|.|.|TRBJ2-7
CASSSRDSAGARYF
TGTGCCAGCAGCTCCCGGGACTCAGCCGGGGCCCGGTACTTC
>TRBV5-4|TRBD2|.|TRBJ2-7
CASRLAGGSEQYF
TGTGCCAGCAGACTAGCGGGAGGATCCGAGCAGTACTTC
>TRBV7-2|TRBD1|.|TRBJ1-3
CASRRGQGGRNTIYF
TGTGCCAGCAGACGGGGGCAGGGGGGAAGAAACACCATATATTTT
>TRBV11-2|.|.|TRBJ2-3
CASSFFSGSSTDTQYF
TGTGCCAGCAGCTTCTTTAGCGGTTCTAGCACAGATACGCAGTATTTT
>TRBV11-3|TRBD1|.|TRBJ1-1
CATQGAGENTEAFF
TGTGCCACCCAGGGGGCGGGGGAGAACACTGAAGCTTTCTTT
>TRBV5-1|TRBD2|.|TRBJ2-1
CASTTLAGGRNEQFF
TGCGCCAGCACCACCTTAGCGGGAGGGCGAAATGAGCAGTTCTTC
>TRBV12-5|TRBD1|few|TRBJ2-7
CASNGQGAREQYF
TGTGCTAGTAACGGACAGGGGGCTCGGGAGCAGTACTTC